This is a list of T cell receptor beta chains from one sample in a study of pediatric ulcerative colitis. Libraries were prepared by immunoSEQ multiplex PCR; TCRdb keeps only in-frame clonotypes and omits some of them. The table lists 40,000 to 60,000 clones, 60% to 85% of them singletons. The sequenced sample was gut tissue. The receptors derive from a girl aged 5 to 17 with moderate ulcerative colitis. Each CDR3 is given with its conserved first and last residue. The D gene is left open where the match is weak. Size is stated for part of the rows, as once, few or many counts, or as a class when the clone is expanded.

TRBJ2-3 TRBV7-9 TRBD2 NA CASSQIPSGPQDTQYF TGTGCCAGCAGCCAGATTCCTAGCGGACCGCAAGATACGCAGTATTTT
TRBJ2-2 TRBV7-2 NA NA CASSLMATGELFF TGTGCCAGCAGCTTAATGGCCACCGGGGAGCTGTTTTTT
TRBJ2-7 TRBV14 NA NA CASSQESGGGRGRSGYEQYF TGTGCCAGCAGCCAAGAGAGCGGCGGGGGGAGGGGGCGCTCGGGATACGAGCAGTACTTC
TRBJ1-3 TRBV19 NA NA CASSPGTESGNTIYF TGTGCCAGTAGTCCCGGGACCGAGTCTGGAAACACCATATATTTT
TRBJ2-2 TRBV7-9 NA NA CASSRIRGELFF TGTGCCAGCAGCCGAATCCGAGGGGAGCTGTTTTTT
TRBJ2-2 TRBV18 NA once CASSGNQGSNTGELFF TGTGCCAGCTCAGGAAACCAGGGTTCGAACACCGGGGAGCTGTTTTTT
TRBJ1-6 TRBV6-1 NA NA CASSEAHGLPLHF TGTGCCAGCAGTGAAGCTCACGGGTTACCCCTCCACTTT
TRBJ1-2 TRBV5-1 NA medium-sized CASSFTWGSYGYTF TGCGCCAGCAGCTTTACCTGGGGCTCCTATGGCTACACCTTC
TRBJ1-2 TRBV4-2 NA NA CASSQEARRGLGGYTF TGTGCCAGCAGCCAAGAGGCCCGGAGGGGACTAGGTGGCTACACCTTC
TRBJ2-1 TRBV11-2 NA NA CASSLDSGNPSNEQFF TGTGCCAGCAGCTTAGATTCCGGGAACCCCTCGAATGAGCAGTTCTTC
TRBJ1-2 TRBV28 NA NA CASTGGYGYTF TGTGCCAGCACGGGGGGCTATGGCTACACCTTC
TRBJ1-3 TRBV19 NA few CATFLPGTGNTIYF TGTGCCACCTTCCTTCCGGGGACTGGAAACACCATATATTTT
TRBJ2-5 TRBV10-3 TRBD2 NA CAISRTARTSGGVYISETQYF TGTGCCATCAGTCGTACTGCCCGGACTAGCGGGGGTGTCTATATTTCGGAGACCCAGTACTTC
TRBJ2-1 TRBV12-5 NA few CASGLGNEQFF TGTGCTAGTGGTTTGGGCAATGAGCAGTTCTTC
TRBJ2-7 TRBV5-4 NA NA CASSPQPREQIYEQYF TGTGCCAGCAGCCCACAGCCCCGGGAACAAATCTACGAGCAGTACTTC
TRBJ2-3 TRBV5-1 NA NA CASSDREFADTQYF TGCGCCAGCAGCGACCGGGAGTTTGCAGATACGCAGTATTTT
TRBJ2-7 TRBV10-2 NA few CASSEPRSSYEQYF TGCGCCAGCAGTGAGCCTCGCAGCTCCTACGAGCAGTACTTC
TRBJ2-3 TRBV7-8 TRBD1 NA CASSAQGASVRTDTQYF TGTGCCAGCAGCGCACAGGGGGCGTCTGTCCGCACAGATACGCAGTATTTT
TRBJ1-5 TRBV27 NA NA CASSERSWGSRSQHF TGTGCCAGCAGTGAAAGGTCGTGGGGGTCCCGGTCCCAGCATTTT
TRBJ1-2 TRBV7-8 NA NA CASSLADSYGYTF TGTGCCAGCAGCTTAGCTGACAGCTATGGCTACACCTTC
TRBJ1-1 TRBV13 TRBD1 NA CASSLIRTGLWNTEAFF TGTGCCAGCAGCTTAATCCGGACAGGGTTGTGGAACACTGAAGCTTTCTTT
TRBJ2-3 TRBV30 NA NA CAWSVKGSGTDTQYF TGTGCCTGGAGTGTAAAGGGTTCGGGCACAGATACGCAGTATTTT
TRBJ2-7 TRBV12-5 NA NA CASGFERAEQYF TGTGCTAGTGGTTTTGAAAGGGCCGAGCAGTACTTC
TRBJ2-3 TRBV7-8 TRBD2 NA CASSLVPSGGHNTQYF TGTGCCAGCAGCTTAGTCCCTAGCGGGGGTCACAATACGCAGTATTTT
TRBJ2-7 TRBV28 NA once CASSLFSGGIYEQYF TGTGCCAGCAGTTTATTCTCTGGCGGAATCTACGAGCAGTACTTC
TRBJ2-1 TRBV27 NA NA CASSRTYNEQFF TGTGCCAGCAGTAGGACCTACAATGAGCAGTTCTTC
TRBJ2-7 TRBV7-9 TRBD2 NA CASSLGTTIYEQYF TGTGCCAGCAGCCTCGGGACTACCATTTACGAGCAGTACTTC
TRBJ2-5 TRBV20-1 NA few CSAKNGETQYF TGCAGTGCTAAGAATGGAGAGACCCAGTACTTC
TRBJ2-1 TRBV19 TRBD2 NA CASSPIAYSSGRGHEQFF TGTGCCAGTAGTCCCATCGCGTACTCTAGCGGGAGGGGGCATGAGCAGTTCTTC
TRBJ1-1 TRBV6-6 NA once CASSSWDTNTEAFF TGTGCCAGCAGTTCATGGGACACGAACACTGAAGCTTTCTTT
TRBJ2-3 TRBV27 NA once CASSFGDSKLTQYF TGTGCCAGCAGTTTCGGGGACTCGAAATTAACGCAGTATTTT
TRBJ2-6 TRBV21-1 NA once CASRQPSGANVLTF TGTGCCAGCAGACAGCCCTCTGGGGCCAACGTCCTGACTTTC
TRBJ1-3 TRBV29-1 NA few CSVEGGSGNTIYF TGCAGCGTTGAAGGGGGGTCTGGAAACACCATATATTTT
TRBJ2-5 TRBV10-1 NA NA CASSGGIGETQYF TGCGCCAGCAGTGGAGGGATTGGTGAGACCCAGTACTTC
TRBJ2-1 TRBV19 NA NA CASSIGNIGDYNEQFF TGTGCCAGTAGTATAGGCAACATTGGGGATTACAATGAGCAGTTCTTC
TRBJ2-2 TRBV29-1 TRBD2 NA CSVPRGSGRGGELFF TGCAGCGTGCCCCGGGGTAGCGGGAGAGGCGGGGAGCTGTTTTTT
TRBJ2-7 TRBV29-1 NA NA CSVVLRGSYEQYF TGCAGCGTTGTCCTCAGGGGCTCCTACGAGCAGTACTTC
TRBJ1-4 TRBV4-3 NA few CASSLARGSNNEKLFF TGCGCCAGCAGCCTAGCCCGAGGGTCAAACAATGAAAAACTGTTTTTT
TRBJ2-1 TRBV2 NA NA CASSDRSSYNEQFF TGTGCCAGCAGCGACAGAAGCTCCTACAATGAGCAGTTCTTC
TRBJ1-2 TRBV6-6 TRBD1 once CASSYGTANYGYTF TGTGCCAGCAGTTACGGGACAGCTAACTATGGCTACACCTTC
TRBJ1-3 TRBV28 NA few CASKGEAGNTIYF TGTGCCAGCAAGGGGGAGGCTGGAAACACCATATATTTT
TRBJ1-2 TRBV7-2 TRBD1 NA CASSLGVDRGGYGYTF TGTGCCAGCAGCTTAGGGGTGGACAGGGGAGGGTATGGCTACACCTTC
TRBJ1-5 TRBV30 NA few CAWSVTGGTQHF TGTGCCTGGAGTGTGACAGGCGGTACCCAGCATTTT
TRBJ2-1 TRBV6-6 NA NA CASRKGSYNEQFF TGTGCCAGCAGAAAGGGGTCCTACAATGAGCAGTTCTTC
TRBJ2-2 TRBV27 NA once CASRPSNTGELFF TGTGCCAGCAGACCCTCGAACACCGGGGAGCTGTTTTTT
TRBJ2-7 TRBV11-2 NA NA CASSPPPGAGVYEQYF TGTGCCAGCAGCCCACCCCCGGGGGCGGGGGTCTACGAGCAGTACTTC
TRBJ1-1 TRBV5-1 TRBD1 NA CASSSRTGTNTEAFF TGCGCCAGCAGCTCCCGGACAGGGACGAACACTGAAGCTTTCTTT
TRBJ2-1 TRBV7-8 NA NA CASSLDGGVNEQFF TGTGCCAGCAGCTTAGATGGCGGGGTCAATGAGCAGTTCTTC
TRBJ2-7 TRBV4-2 NA NA CASSRHRGGSYEQYF TGTGCCAGCAGCCGTCACCGAGGGGGCTCCTACGAGCAGTACTTC
TRBJ2-7 TRBV4-2 TRBD2 NA CASSQMGGAYEQYF TGTGCCAGCAGCCAAATGGGGGGGGCCTACGAGCAGTACTTC
TRBJ1-2 TRBV9 NA NA CASSVGGGTYGYTF TGTGCCAGCAGCGTAGGAGGAGGGACCTATGGCTACACCTTC
TRBJ2-1 TRBV4-2 TRBD2 NA CASSHPRDYSYNEQFF TGTGCCAGCAGCCATCCCCGGGACTACTCTTACAATGAGCAGTTCTTC
TRBJ1-2 TRBV28 NA once CASSFYSPYGYTF TGTGCCAGCAGTTTTTACAGTCCCTATGGCTACACCTTC
TRBJ1-1 TRBV10-3 TRBD1 NA CASKTGRDTEAFF TGTGCCAGCAAGACAGGGAGGGACACTGAAGCTTTCTTT
TRBJ2-7 TRBV29-1 TRBD2 NA CSGVLAGGRYEQYF TGCAGCGGGGTACTAGCGGGGGGACGCTACGAGCAGTACTTC
TRBJ2-5 TRBV29-1 NA NA CSVRTDQETQYF TGCAGCGTGCGGACGGACCAAGAGACCCAGTACTTC
TRBJ1-1 TRBV11-2 NA NA CASSLLPITFRDDEAFF TGTGCCAGCAGCTTATTACCAATCACTTTCCGGGACGATGAAGCTTTCTTT
TRBJ2-2 TRBV11-2 NA NA CASSLGQVRNTGELFF TGTGCCAGCAGCTTAGGACAGGTCAGGAACACCGGGGAGCTGTTTTTT
TRBJ2-7 TRBV19 TRBD1 NA CASSIRDRYYEQYF TGTGCCAGTAGTATCCGGGACAGATACTACGAGCAGTACTTC
TRBJ1-4 TRBV9 NA NA CASSVAVVGADEKLFF TGTGCCAGCAGCGTAGCCGTGGTGGGGGCAGATGAAAAACTGTTTTTT